This T cell receptor (beta chain) was obtained from a study of blood T cell repertoires in COVID-19. Overall study: COVID-19 samples, acute and convalescent, were from the United States, Italy and Spain. Sources were T cells, B-cell-depleted T cells, or PBMCs; the material itself was cDNA or gDNA.

How the authors handled the data: Reference gene primer amplification in the assay estimated nucleated cell counts. Using immunoSEQ multiplex PCR, the repertoire was profiled, and TCRdb retains in-frame clones only, with some absent. V, J and clone size derive from that table, while D and trimming were established from the DNA sequence. The table has about 99,000 clones, roughly 89% seen once. The length of the CDR3 is 14 residues. CDR1 and CDR2 (germline): SEHNR, FQNEAQ (reference sequence). The V and J ends lost 3 bases and 4 bases respectively, with 12 bases between them. This chain uses TRBV7-9 with TRBJ1-1, with unresolved D. Material: peripheral blood. The sequence came from a man in his 70s with active or convalescent COVID-19. The CDR3 DNA is TGTGCCAGCAGCTTTTCGAGTGAGGGCACTGAAGCTTTCTTT. Amino acid sequence: CASSFSSEGTEAFF.